What follows are 29 T cell receptor beta chains derived from one specimen sequenced in a study of T cell clusters in autoimmune cytopenias. Each sample's input was 250 to 300 ng genomic DNA, 38,000 or so genome equivalents. One tube held mixed TRB-A and TRB-B primer pools for touch-down PCR. One entry per CDR3 protein, without DNA, is what TCRdb gives after re-calling the multiplex PCR reads. The record lists approximately 1,800 distinct CDR3 sequences, of which the ten most abundant hold approximately 34%. Sequences were obtained from peripheral blood. These receptors all come from a human donor with an autoimmune cytopenia, with autoimmune hepatitis or in good health (not recorded which).

Its frequency marks this clonotype as medium-sized. The J gene is TRBJ2-2, the V gene TRBV19; TCRdb indicates TRBD1, and absent DNA this call remains unverified. The CDR3 totals 14 residues. CDR1 and CDR2 from the germline V gene are LNHDA and SQIVND (reference sequence). The CDR3 sequence: CASRIQGDTGELFF.

This clonotype is labeled hyperexpanded based on frequency. V usage is TRBV6-5 and J usage is TRBJ2-3; TCRdb gives TRBD1 as the D gene, but with no DNA this cannot be confirmed. Germline V lookup: CDR1 MNHEY, CDR2 SVGAGI. The CDR3 is made up of 15 amino acids. The CDR3 reads CASSYEGAQADTQYF.

Frequency places this clonotype as medium-sized. This chain connects TRBV29-1 to TRBJ1-4; TCRdb designates TRBD1, a call that cannot be tested without DNA. Germline CDR1 SQVTM, CDR2 ANQGSEA. This CDR3 has 12 amino acids. CDR3 in amino acids: CSATGTWEKLFF.

This clonotype is labeled medium-sized based on frequency. V and J are TRBV5-6 and TRBJ1-1. From germline, CDR1 is SGHDT and CDR2 YYEEEE. CDR3 length: 14 amino acids. CDR3 amino acids: CASSLGLGGDEAFF.

This clonotype counts as medium-sized by frequency. The genes are TRBV6-5 and TRBJ2-7; TCRdb outputs TRBD2, but without DNA this stays unchecked. Germline V gene sequence: CDR1 MNHEY, CDR2 SVGAGI. The length of the CDR3 is 14 residues. The CDR3 loop reads CASILAGGMDEQYF.

The chain's CDR3 is CASSQVDLISYNEQFF. The chain links TRBV4-1 to TRBJ2-1. The CDR3 has 16 amino acids. The germline V gene encodes CDR1 MGHRA and CDR2 YSYEKL.

This clonotype is identified as medium-sized from frequency. The V and J genes are TRBV29-1 and TRBJ1-2; the TRBD1 assignment by TCRdb is unverifiable without DNA. The CDR3 runs 13 residues. Per the germline V gene, CDR1 is SQVTM and CDR2 is ANQGSEA. CDR3 protein: CSATQGADYGYTF. Full variable domain (outside the CDR3, taken from reference TRBV29-1 and TRBJ1-2): SAVISQKPSRDICQRGTSLTIQCQVDSQVTMMFWYRQQPGQSLTLIATANQGSEATYESGFVIDKFPISRPNLTFSTLTVSNMSPEDSSIYLCSATQGADYGYTFGSGTRLTVV.

This clonotype is deemed medium-sized by its frequency. The chain has TRBV12-3 or TRBV12-4 and TRBJ2-7. This CDR3 region has 13 residues. CDR3 region: CASSDGRMNEQYF.

Judged by frequency, this clonotype is large. The chain has TRBV5-6 and TRBJ2-7. Germline V gives CDR1 SGHDT, CDR2 YYEEEE. The CDR3 has 11 amino acids. This chain's CDR3 is CASSLDYEQYF. The variable domain in full, completed from reference TRBV5-6 and TRBJ2-7, reads DAGVTQSPTHLIKTRGQQVTLRCSPKSGHDTVSWYQQALGQGPQFIFQYYEEEERQRGNFPDRFSGHQFPNYSSELNVNALLLGDSALYLCASSLDYEQYFGPGTRLTVT.

According to its frequency, this clonotype is medium-sized. V gene TRBV6-6 combines with J gene TRBJ1-5; the TCRdb call, TRBD1, lacks DNA for checking. The germline V gene has CDR1 MNHNY and CDR2 SVGAGI (reference sequence). This CDR3 region has 15 residues. Here the CDR3 reads CASSLGQASNQPQHF.

V and J are TRBV12-3 or TRBV12-4 and TRBJ2-3; the D call of TRBD1 rests on TCRdb alone, since no DNA is present to check it. CDR3 size: 13 residues. CDR3 sequence: CASSDRERDTQYF.

This clonotype is medium-sized by frequency. This chain uses TRBV15 with TRBJ2-7; TCRdb designates TRBD1, a call that cannot be tested without DNA. Germline V gives CDR1 LNHNV, CDR2 YYDKDF (reference sequence). The length of the CDR3 is 15 residues. CDR3 in amino acids: CATSRGDGTDYEQYF.

In terms of frequency, this clonotype is medium-sized. The genes are TRBV19 and TRBJ2-1; the TCRdb call, TRBD1, lacks DNA for checking. The CDR3 consists of 16 residues. Per germline, CDR1 LNHDA and CDR2 SQIVND (reference sequence). The CDR3 region is CASTLSLAGGVNEQFF.

V is TRBV15 and J is TRBJ1-3. From germline, CDR1 is LNHNV and CDR2 YYDKDF (reference sequence). This CDR3 region has 15 residues. The CDR3 loop is CATSRADSSGNTIYF. The full variable domain, completed using reference TRBV15 and TRBJ1-3, is DAMVIQNPRYQVTQFGKPVTLSCSQTLNHNVMYWYQQKSSQAPKLLFHYYDKDFNNEADTPDNFQSRRPNTSFCFLDIRSPGLGDTAMYLCATSRADSSGNTIYFGEGSWLTVV.

This clonotype is identified as medium-sized (0.01 to 0.1%) from frequency. The rearrangement uses TRBV19 and TRBJ2-7; checking the TCRdb D call of TRBD2 is not possible without DNA. CDR1 is LNHDA, CDR2 SQIVND, per germline (reference sequence). This CDR3 is 15 amino acids long. The CDR3 loop reads CASRIQGTSGYEQYF.

Frequency places this clonotype as medium-sized (0.01 to 0.1%). CDR3 protein: CASSKMAGTGELFF. The V gene is TRBV19, the J gene TRBJ2-2; TCRdb picks TRBD1, but there is no DNA to check that call. This CDR3 has 14 residues. Germline values: CDR1 LNHDA, CDR2 SQIVND (reference sequence).

By frequency, this clonotype is large. This chain joins TRBV29-1 and TRBJ2-7; the D call from TCRdb, TRBD1, cannot be confirmed without DNA. Per the germline V gene, CDR1 is SQVTM and CDR2 is ANQGSEA. The CDR3 spans 13 residues. The CDR3 region is CSVVGQESYEQYF.

The chain has TRBV27 and TRBJ2-7; TCRdb indicates TRBD2, and absent DNA this call remains unverified. This CDR3 spans 15 amino acids. Germline CDR1 reads MNHEY; CDR2 reads SMNVEV (reference sequence). The CDR3 sequence is CASSPSGLADYEQYF.

This clonotype shows up as medium-sized by frequency. The V and J genes are TRBV27 and TRBJ1-4; lacking DNA, the TRBD1 call made by TCRdb goes unchecked. Looked up from germline, CDR1 is MNHEY and CDR2 is SMNVEV (reference sequence). The CDR3 loop spans 17 amino acids. Here the CDR3 reads CASSLLGGDATNEKLFF. The entire variable domain, with the rest obtained from reference TRBV27 and TRBJ1-4, is as follows: EAQVTQNPRYLITVTGKKLTVTCSQNMNHEYMSWYRQDPGLGLRQIYYSMNVEVTDKGDVPEGYKVSRKEKRNFPLILESPSPNQTSLYFCASSLLGGDATNEKLFFGSGTQLSVL.

V gene TRBV4-2 combines with J gene TRBJ2-7. Per the germline V gene, CDR1 is LGHNA and CDR2 is YNFKEQ. The length of the CDR3 is 15 residues. The CDR3 is CASSQEAASSYEQYF.

The rearrangement links TRBV24-1 to TRBJ1-2. In germline, CDR1 is KGHDR, CDR2 SFDVKD. The CDR3 runs to 13 residues. The CDR3 protein is CATSDLGELGLTF.

This clonotype is called medium-sized based on its frequency. This chain joins TRBV19 and TRBJ2-1; TCRdb reports TRBD2, a call that lacks DNA to check it against. The V gene's germline CDR1 is LNHDA and CDR2 SQIVND (reference sequence). This CDR3 contains 16 residues. The CDR3: CASSLQTSGAYNEQFF. The full variable domain, completed using reference TRBV19 and TRBJ2-1, is DGGITQSPKYLFRKEGQNVTLSCEQNLNHDAMYWYRQDPGQGLRLIYYSQIVNDFQKGDIAEGYSVSREKKESFPLTVTSAQKNPTAFYLCASSLQTSGAYNEQFFGPGTRLTVL.

Considering frequency, this clonotype is medium-sized. This rearrangement joins TRBV29-1 to TRBJ2-5; TCRdb's D call of TRBD1 is untestable without DNA. Germline lookup yields CDR1 SQVTM and CDR2 ANQGSEA. This CDR3 comprises 16 residues. This CDR3 is CSVLGHPVLAQETQYF.

The CDR3 loop reads CASSGTVNEQFF. The chain has TRBV5-1 and TRBJ2-1; TCRdb indicates TRBD1, and absent DNA this call remains unverified. The CDR3 covers 12 residues. CDR1 and CDR2 from the germline V gene are SGHRS and YFSETQ.

This clonotype shows up as medium-sized (0.01 to 0.1%) by frequency. The V gene is TRBV6-5, the J gene TRBJ2-5; there is no DNA to check the TCRdb D call of TRBD1. CDR1 is MNHEY, CDR2 SVGAGI, per germline. There are 13 residues in the CDR3. The CDR3 reads CATAGTGGETQYF.

This clonotype is classed as medium-sized by frequency. This chain connects TRBV29-1 to TRBJ1-2. The CDR3 contains 13 residues. Germline V gives CDR1 SQVTM, CDR2 ANQGSEA. The CDR3 spells CSVVPYGNYGYTF.

This chain joins TRBV5-6 and TRBJ2-3; the D call of TRBD1 rests on TCRdb alone, since no DNA is present to check it. Germline V gene lookup returns CDR1 SGHDT and CDR2 YYEEEE. This CDR3 comprises 17 residues. The CDR3 here is CASSLALQGFYADTQYF.

The genes are TRBV7-9 and TRBJ1-5; the TCRdb D gene call, TRBD1, has no DNA to confirm it. The germline gives CDR1 SEHNR, CDR2 FQNEAQ (reference sequence). There are 15 residues in the CDR3. The CDR3 sequence is CASSSSGARNQPQHF.

V and J are TRBV6-1 and TRBJ2-1; lacking DNA, the TRBD1 call made by TCRdb goes unchecked. Germline CDR1 MNHNS, CDR2 SASEGT. This CDR3 spans 15 amino acids. This chain's CDR3 is CASSGPGTGYNEQFF.